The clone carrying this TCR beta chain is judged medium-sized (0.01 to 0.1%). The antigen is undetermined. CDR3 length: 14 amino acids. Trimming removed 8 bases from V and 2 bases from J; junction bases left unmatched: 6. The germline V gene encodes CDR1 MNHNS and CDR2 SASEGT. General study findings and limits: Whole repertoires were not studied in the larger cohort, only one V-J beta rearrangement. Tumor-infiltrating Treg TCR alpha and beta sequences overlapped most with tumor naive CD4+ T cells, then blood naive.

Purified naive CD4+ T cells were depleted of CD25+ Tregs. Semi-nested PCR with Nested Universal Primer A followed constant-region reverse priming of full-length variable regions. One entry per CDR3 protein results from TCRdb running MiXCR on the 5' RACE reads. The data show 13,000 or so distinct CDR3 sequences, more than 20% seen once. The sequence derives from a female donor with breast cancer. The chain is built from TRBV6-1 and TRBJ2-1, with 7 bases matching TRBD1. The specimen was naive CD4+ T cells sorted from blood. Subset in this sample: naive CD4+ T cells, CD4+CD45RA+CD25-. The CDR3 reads CASETGNTYNEQFF. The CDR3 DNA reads TGTGCCAGCGAGACAGGGAATACCTACAATGAGCAGTTCTTC.